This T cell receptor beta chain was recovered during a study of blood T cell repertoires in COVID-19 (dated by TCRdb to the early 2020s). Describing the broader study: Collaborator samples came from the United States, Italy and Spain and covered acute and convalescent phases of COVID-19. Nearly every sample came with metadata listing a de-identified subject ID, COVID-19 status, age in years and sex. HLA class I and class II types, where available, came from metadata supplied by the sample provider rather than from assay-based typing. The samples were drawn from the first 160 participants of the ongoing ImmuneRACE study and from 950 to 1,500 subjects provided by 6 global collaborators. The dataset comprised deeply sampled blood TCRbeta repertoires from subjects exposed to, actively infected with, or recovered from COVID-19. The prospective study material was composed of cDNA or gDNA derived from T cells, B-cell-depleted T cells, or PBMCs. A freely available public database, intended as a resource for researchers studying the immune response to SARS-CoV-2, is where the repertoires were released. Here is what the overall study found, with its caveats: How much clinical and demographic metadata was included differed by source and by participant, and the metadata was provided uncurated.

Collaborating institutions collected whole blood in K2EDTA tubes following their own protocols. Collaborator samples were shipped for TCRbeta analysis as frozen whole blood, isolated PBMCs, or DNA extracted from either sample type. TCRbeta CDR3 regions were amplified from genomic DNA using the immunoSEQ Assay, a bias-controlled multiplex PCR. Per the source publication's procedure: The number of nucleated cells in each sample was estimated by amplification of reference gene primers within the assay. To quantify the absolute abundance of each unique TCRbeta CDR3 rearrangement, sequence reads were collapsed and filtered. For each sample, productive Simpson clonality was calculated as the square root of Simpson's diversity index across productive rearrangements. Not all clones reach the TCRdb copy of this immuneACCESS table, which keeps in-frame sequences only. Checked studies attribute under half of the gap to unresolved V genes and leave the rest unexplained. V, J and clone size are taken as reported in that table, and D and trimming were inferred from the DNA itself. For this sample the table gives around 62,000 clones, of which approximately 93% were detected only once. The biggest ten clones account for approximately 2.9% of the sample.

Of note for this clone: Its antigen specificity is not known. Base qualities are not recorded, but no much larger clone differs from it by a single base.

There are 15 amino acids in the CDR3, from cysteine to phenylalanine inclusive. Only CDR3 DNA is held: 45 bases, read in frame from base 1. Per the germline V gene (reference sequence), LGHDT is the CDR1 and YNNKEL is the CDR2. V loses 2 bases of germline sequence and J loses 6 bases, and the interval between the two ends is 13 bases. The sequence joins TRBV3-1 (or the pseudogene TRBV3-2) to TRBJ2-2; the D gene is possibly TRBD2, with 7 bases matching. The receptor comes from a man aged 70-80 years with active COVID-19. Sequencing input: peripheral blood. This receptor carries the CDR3 CASSQFRGAPGELFF. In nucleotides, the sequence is TGTGCCAGCAGCCAATTCCGGGGGGCCCCCGGGGAGCTGTTTTTT.